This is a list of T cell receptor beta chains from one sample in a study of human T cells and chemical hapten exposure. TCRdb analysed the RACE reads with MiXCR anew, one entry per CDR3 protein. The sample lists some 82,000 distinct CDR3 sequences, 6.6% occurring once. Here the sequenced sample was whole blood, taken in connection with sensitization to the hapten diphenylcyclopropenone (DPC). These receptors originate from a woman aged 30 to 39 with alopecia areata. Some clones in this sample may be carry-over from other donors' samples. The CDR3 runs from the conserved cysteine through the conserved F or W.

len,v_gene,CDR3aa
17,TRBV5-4,CASSLGASGGALNEQFF
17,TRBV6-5,CASSYGAEGSYNSPLHF
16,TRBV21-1,CASSPGGRSGANVLTF
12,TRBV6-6,CASNPGPDTQYF
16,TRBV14,CASSQERDSSYNEQFF
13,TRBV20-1,CSARGSRGNEQFF
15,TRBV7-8,CASSWTGTREETQYF
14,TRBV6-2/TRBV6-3,CASRPRGAFTEAFF
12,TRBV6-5,CASSGNQETQYF
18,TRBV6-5,CASSYSALAGGAYNEQFF
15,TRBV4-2,CASSQDKGAYYGYTF
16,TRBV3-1,CASSQVGGTLNTEAFF
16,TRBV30,CAWSPRAGYPNYEQYF
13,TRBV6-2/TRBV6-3,CASVSSGANVLTF
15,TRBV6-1,CASSASGGPYNEQFF
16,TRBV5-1,CASSLSGGGSGNTIYF
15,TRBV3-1,CPSSAPGQGSYGYTF
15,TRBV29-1,CSTPKSGTTNYGYTF
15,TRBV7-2,CASSLNTRGTDTQYF
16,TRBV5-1,CASSTPWAGPSYEQYF
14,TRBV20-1,CSATGTQGTDTQYF
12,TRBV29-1,CSAGQIKNIQYF
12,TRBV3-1,CASSLLSDEQFF
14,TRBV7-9,CASTPGDTGNTIYF
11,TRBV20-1,CSASEGQGAFF
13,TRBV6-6,CASKTGGEYGYTF
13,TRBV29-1,CSVLQGGRTEAFF
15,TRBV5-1,CASSPPRAAYNEQFF
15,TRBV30,CAWNPLPGQGTEAFF
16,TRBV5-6,CASSFDKRGGRDTQYF
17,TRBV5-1,CASSPQDRASGANVLTF
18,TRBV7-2,CASSPFRGNTWGTDTQYF
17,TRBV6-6,CASKYTRSTGPDYGYTF
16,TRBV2,CASSESRGGRTDTQYF
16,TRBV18,CASSLIAVKNYNEQFF
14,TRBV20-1,CSARVSGHTGELFF
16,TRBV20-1,CSATGGGARSADTQYF
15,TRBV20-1,CSARGTRTSIETQYF
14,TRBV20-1,CSAKGGGLNTKAFF
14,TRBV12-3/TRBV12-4,CASSPLTGGLGYTF
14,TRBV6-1,CASSEPGQGSVAFF
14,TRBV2,CASSETGSNYGYTF
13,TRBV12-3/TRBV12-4,CASSTIEVETQYF
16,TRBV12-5,CASGFSTGTLNTEAFF
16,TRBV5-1,CASSSFPAGGTDTQYF
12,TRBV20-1,CSARGGRDTQYF
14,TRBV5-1,CASTGLAATGELFF
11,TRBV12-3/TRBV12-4,CASRGGYEQYF
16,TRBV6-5,CASSIGRGTSYNEQFF
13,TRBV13,CASTSRVDTEAFF
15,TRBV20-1,CSARWAGGAGYGYTF
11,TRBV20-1,CSARTDTEAFF